The rows below give T cell receptor beta chains drawn from one sample of a study of blood T cells in healthy people across ages. TCRdb fed the 5' RACE reads into MiXCR, producing one record per CDR3 protein. The repertoire consists of around 1.5 million distinct CDR3 sequences, with 34% occurring once and the leading ten covering roughly 10%. The sample taken for sequencing was blood. These receptors came from a woman in her thirties in good health. The CDR3 runs from the conserved cysteine through the conserved F or W. Each record gives: J gene, D gene, clone size, V gene, CDR3 DNA, CDR3 protein. A D gene is named only where the DNA matches it firmly. The size field is filled for only some rows; it gives once, few, many or a size class.

TRBJ2-7 TRBD1 few TRBV7-9 TGTGCCAGCAGCTCAGGAGGGACAGGGTACGAGCAGTACTTC CASSSGGTGYEQYF
TRBJ1-1 - - TRBV7-9 TGTGCCAGCAGCTTAGTGATAGGGGCCGTTGAAGCTTTCTTT CASSLVIGAVEAFF
TRBJ1-1 - - TRBV9 TGTGCCAGCAGCGTAGGGATGGCTTCGCTGAACACTGAAGCTTTCTTT CASSVGMASLNTEAFF
TRBJ2-5 - few TRBV28 TGTGCCAGCAGTTCCTCCCCTGGGCTGGGGACCTTAAACCAAGAGACCCAGTACTTC CASSSSPGLGTLNQETQYF
TRBJ2-1 TRBD2 - TRBV4-2 TGTGCCAGCAGCCAAACGGGGGGTTACTACAATGAGCAGTTCTTC CASSQTGGYYNEQFF
TRBJ1-4 TRBD1 few TRBV7-9 TGTGCCAGCAGCATCTGGACAGGCATTAATGAAAAACTGTTTTTT CASSIWTGINEKLFF
TRBJ2-2 - few TRBV12-3/TRBV12-4 TGTGCCAGCAGTTTAGTAGGGTCTGGTCCGAACACCGGGGAGCTGTTTTTT CASSLVGSGPNTGELFF
TRBJ2-5 TRBD1 - TRBV6-4 TGTGCCAGCAGTGAGGGACAGGGCCCGACGCCAGCCGAGACCCAGTACTTC CASSEGQGPTPAETQYF
TRBJ1-6 - few TRBV6-1 TGTGCCAGCAGTGAAATGGGCAGGGCCAGCTCACCCCTCCACTTT CASSEMGRASSPLHF
TRBJ2-3 TRBD2 few TRBV11-2 TGTGCCAGCAGTTATCGGACTAGCCCCTCGACAGATACGCAGTATTTT CASSYRTSPSTDTQYF
TRBJ2-1 TRBD2 few TRBV27 TGTGCCAGCATGCCCATAGCGGGAGGAGGTTACAATGAGCAGTTCTTC CASMPIAGGGYNEQFF
TRBJ2-2 TRBD2 - TRBV4-2 TGTGCCAGCAGCCAAGATAGCGGGAAGAACCTATGGAACACCGGGGAGCTGTTTTTT CASSQDSGKNLWNTGELFF
TRBJ1-4 - - TRBV18 TGTGCCAGCTCACCACCCGGGGAGGAAAAACTGTTTTTT CASSPPGEEKLFF
TRBJ2-1 TRBD2 - TRBV10-3 TGTGCCACCCGGACTAGCGGGGGGGCCGCTGAGCAGTTCTTC CATRTSGGAAEQFF
TRBJ2-7 - - TRBV20-1 TGCAGTGCCAGCCTTGGAAGGGGAAGCTCCTACGAGCAGTACTTC CSASLGRGSSYEQYF
TRBJ1-3 TRBD1 - TRBV20-1 TGCAGTGCTCAGGGGGCCCACTCTGGAAACACCATATATTTT CSAQGAHSGNTIYF
TRBJ2-3 - few TRBV11-2 TGTGCCAGCAGCTCCACCTGGGCAGATACGCAGTATTTT CASSSTWADTQYF
TRBJ2-1 - - TRBV27 TGTGCCAGCAGTCCCCCGCTTTGGAGCCCAAGCTCCTACAATGAGCAGTTCTTC CASSPPLWSPSSYNEQFF
TRBJ2-5 TRBD2 once TRBV7-8 TGTGCCAGCAGCCCGGGACTAGCGGGCCCGACTTCCCAAGAGACCCAGTACTTC CASSPGLAGPTSQETQYF
TRBJ2-7 TRBD1 - TRBV20-1 TGCAGTGCGACCGATCGGGACAGATCCTACGAGCAGTACTTC CSATDRDRSYEQYF
TRBJ1-4 - few TRBV27 TGTGCCAGCAGCACAGGAATGAATGAAAAACTGTTTTTT CASSTGMNEKLFF
TRBJ1-5 - - TRBV4-1 TGCGCCAGCAGCCAACTCTCAAATCAGCCCCAGCATTTT CASSQLSNQPQHF
TRBJ1-5 - few TRBV10-3 TGTGCCATCAGTGACCAAGATCAGCCCCAGCATTTT CAISDQDQPQHF
TRBJ1-2 TRBD1 - TRBV5-1 TGCGCCAGCAGCGTCACAGGGGATTTGGCCTATGGCTACACCTTC CASSVTGDLAYGYTF
TRBJ2-7 - - TRBV6-1 TGTGCCAGCAGTGACCCGGGACAAAGAAGCTCCTACGAGCAGTACTTC CASSDPGQRSSYEQYF
TRBJ2-5 - few TRBV7-2 TGTGCCAGCAGCGCCTGGGGTTTCGAAGAGACCCAGTACTTC CASSAWGFEETQYF
TRBJ1-4 - - TRBV28 TGTGCCAGCAGTTCCCCCGGGACGGTCAATGAAAAACTGTTTTTT CASSSPGTVNEKLFF
TRBJ1-2 TRBD1 - TRBV5-6 TGTGCCAGCAGCGCGGGACAGGCGTATGGCTACACCTTC CASSAGQAYGYTF
TRBJ2-6 - few TRBV27 TGTGCCAGCAGTTTCGAAGCGCCACGTGTCCCAGCCAACGTCCTGACTTTC CASSFEAPRVPANVLTF
TRBJ2-1 TRBD2 - TRBV27 TGTGCCAGCAGTTTTTCACGACTAGCGGGACTTTACAATGAGCAGTTCTTC CASSFSRLAGLYNEQFF
TRBJ2-6 - - TRBV20-1 TGCAGTGCTAGGCCGGGTCCTGACTATTCTGGGGCCAACGTCCTGACTTTC CSARPGPDYSGANVLTF
TRBJ2-3 - - TRBV3-1 TGTGCCAGCAGCCAAGATTTGAAGGGGGGCCGTGAAGATACGCAGTATTTT CASSQDLKGGREDTQYF
TRBJ2-1 TRBD2 many TRBV7-6 TGTGCCAGCAGCTTAGCAGGAGGACTAGCGGGGAACAATGAGCAGTTCTTC CASSLAGGLAGNNEQFF
TRBJ2-3 TRBD2 few TRBV4-1 TGCGCCAGCAGCCAAGGGGCGGGGGGGAAAACAGATACGCAGTATTTT CASSQGAGGKTDTQYF
TRBJ2-7 - - TRBV9 TGTGCCAGCAGCGTAGACGGGGGCGACCTAAGAGAGCAGTACTTC CASSVDGGDLREQYF
TRBJ1-2 - few TRBV2 TGTGCCAGCAGTGACCGTCTCGGCCGAGATGGCTACACCTTC CASSDRLGRDGYTF
TRBJ2-3 TRBD2 - TRBV5-6 TGTGCCAGCAGCTTGACTAGCGGGATGGATCGGGATACGCAGTATTTT CASSLTSGMDRDTQYF
TRBJ2-5 - many TRBV29-1 TGCAGCGCAGATTGGGTGGAGGAGACCCAGTACTTC CSADWVEETQYF
TRBJ1-1 - - TRBV10-3 TGTGCCATTTCCCCAGGAACGAACACTGAAGCTTTCTTT CAISPGTNTEAFF
TRBJ2-1 TRBD2 - TRBV29-1 TGCAGCGTGACAAAACTAGCGGGGAAAAATGAGCAGTTCTTC CSVTKLAGKNEQFF
TRBJ2-7 TRBD1 - TRBV12-3/TRBV12-4 TGTGCCAGCAGTCCCCTTGGGGGACAGGGGTTAAACGAGCAGTACTTC CASSPLGGQGLNEQYF
TRBJ2-1 - few TRBV12-3/TRBV12-4 TGTGCCAGCAGTTGGGTCCCCGGGTCCGTGCCCTACAATGAGCAGTTCTTC CASSWVPGSVPYNEQFF